This T cell receptor beta chain was documented in a study of cytomegalovirus exposure and HLA in healthy donors (dated by TCRdb to about 2017). Regarding the research as a whole: In an earlier analysis of about 560 of the donors, approximately 260 Gb of sequence data and 95 million to 130 million unique TCR beta sequences from roughly 180 million T cells were reported. Because of strong linkage in the cohort, five DR-DQ haplotypes were treated as single units for association and clustering. The study profiled the T cell repertoires of 666 subjects by immunosequencing and related them to cytomegalovirus serostatus. The study aimed to test whether cataloging public T cell receptors could reveal signatures of past pathogen exposure. The study combined high-throughput TCR immunosequencing, statistical association of individual TCRs with disease status, and machine learning to predict cytomegalovirus infection status. The genetic ancestry cluster associated with self-reported Caucasian donors included 80% to 90% of the roughly 390 genotyped donors. Donor age, sex, ethnicity and CMV serostatus were compiled together with the repertoire data. In an earlier analysis of several hundred of the donors, high-throughput TCR beta sequencing was used to judge whether each TCR beta V gene segment behaved as functional or pseudogenic. In addition to the first cohort of about 650 subjects, a separate validation cohort of about 120 different subjects was used. Rather than using new phenotypic data, the later analysis identified candidate immune exposures from TCR beta sequences and from how often those sequences occurred across donors. All discovery cohort repertoires had been generated on a single sequencing platform. On average, approximately 250,000 unique TCR beta nucleotide sequences were sequenced per donor among a few hundred genotyped donors of the cohort, with roughly 18% of those sequences being non-productive. Both class I and class II loci were covered by HLA typing, at four-digit resolution. An early release that covered roughly 600 HLA-typed donors contained around 330 gigabases of sequencing data and roughly 84 million unique TCR sequences. To study patterns of TCR occurrence, a later analysis re-analyzed previously published TCR beta repertoires from around 660 donors and added high-resolution HLA genotyping. The number of donors typed differed by locus, with about 629-630 for A, B, C, DRB1 and DQB1, more than 500 for DQA1, 600 to 610 for DPA1, and around 450 for DPB1. A later genetic analysis used genome-wide SNP genotypes for about 55% of the 666 donors, treating that subset as a discovery cohort.

Via the germline V gene (reference sequence), CDR1 is LNHDA and CDR2 SQIVND. Trimming removed 2 bases from V and 0 bases from J, leaving 11 bases between the germline ends. The CDR3 spans 17 residues, from the cysteine through the phenylalanine. Of the read, only the CDR3 DNA is kept; its 51 bases are in frame from base 1. On this clone itself: The antigen it binds to is not known. Base-call qualities are not available, and no considerably larger clone is one nucleotide away.

Overall results and qualifications from the work: For the cohort, immune exposure information was limited to CMV serostatus. A further reported finding was that TCR beta sequences accurately predicted the HLA-A and HLA-B alleles for most subjects in the first cohort. A later analysis associated about 17,000 TCR beta sequences with specific HLA alleles at a false discovery rate of 0.05. According to a later analysis, most CMV-associated TCR beta chains appeared to be HLA-restricted, and the HLA associations seemed to be driven largely by CMV exposure. Strong co-occurrence of HLA alleles, especially DR and DQ, made assigning TCR associations to individual alleles difficult. This cohort had only TCR beta chains sequenced, and the lack of alpha or paired-chain data limited which features could be detected. HLA typing was unavailable for some donors at each locus, so association tests used only the typed subset. The earlier analysis of approximately 540 of the donors excluded some 15 rarely observed V segments, including chromosome 9 orphons, because counts were too low. An association between a missense DCLRE1C variant and V-gene and J-gene trimming of TCR beta chains was found in a later genetic analysis and replicated in an independent cohort. In vitro tests confirmed that a few of the cytomegalovirus-associated TCR beta chains recognize cytomegalovirus antigens. The authors suggested that the approach could potentially be generalized to other disease states and immunological phenotypes. A later genetic analysis reported fewer N-insertions in productive TCRs among donors in an Asian-associated ancestry cluster than the roughly 640-donor mean. Presence/absence analyses assumed roughly uniform sequencing depth across donors, an assumption that may not hold. The study gave a list of some 150 TCR beta chains associated with cytomegalovirus. In a later analysis, HLA-associated TCR beta chains were found to be more clonally expanded and to have lower generation probabilities than equally common non-associated chains. The 87-base-pair reads could not distinguish some IMGT-functional V segments, including TRBV6-2 and TRBV6-3, so those segments were excluded. In both the original and validation cohorts, the classifier was reported to diagnose cytomegalovirus status with high specificity and sensitivity. Broadly in line with IMGT annotations, most TCR beta V segments showed up in productive rearrangements about 87% or about 30% of the time in an earlier analysis of several hundred of the donors. Most TCR sequences were seen in very few donors, while some public TCRs were found in many individuals. In a later analysis, TCR association rates were found to vary across HLA loci, with the most associated TCRs seen for DRB1 alleles and the fewest for HLA-C alleles. A group of highly shared sequence variants was considered likely to be a technical artifact of the sequencing pipeline. Linkage disequilibrium might explain the correlated functional status among segregating V segments, but an unknown experimental factor could not be ruled out. According to a later analysis, parvovirus B19, influenza, CMV and Epstein-Barr virus appeared linked to several top co-occurrence clusters.

The library was generated by the immunoSEQ multiplex PCR assay. The multiplex PCR relied on a mix of 60 forward primers for TCR Vbeta segments and 13 reverse primers for TCR Jbeta segments. Amplification of the CDR3 region of rearranged TCR beta genes was performed with a multiplex PCR assay on genomic DNA. The Illumina HiSeq System was used to sequence the amplified TCR beta libraries as 87-base-pair reads. The study's own analysis went as follows. A later analysis tallied around 80 million unique TCR beta chains across the 640 or so repertoires, and approximately 11 million of those chains were shared by two or more donors. Raw reads were error-corrected and collapsed into unique sequences by a nearest-neighbor algorithm in which closely related sequences were merged to remove PCR and sequencing errors. CDR3 sequences were aligned to IMGT reference sequences to assign V, D and J gene segments. For a sequence to be retained, at least a six-nucleotide match to both a V gene segment and a J gene segment was required. A rearrangement counted as productive if the CDR3 had no stop codons and remained in frame with V and J, and every other rearrangement counted as non-productive. Following IMGT convention, CDR3 was defined as the stretch from the second conserved V-encoded cysteine up to the conserved J-encoded phenylalanine. In an earlier analysis of more than 550 of the donors, sequences lacking an unambiguous match to a single V gene segment were excluded. An earlier analysis of approximately 590 of the donors called V segments functional above 56.7% productive rearrangements and segregating when the between-donor standard deviation exceeded 5%. A statistical classification framework was developed to diagnose cytomegalovirus status using the catalog of TCR beta chain sequences. A later analysis assigned V and J genes by comparing TCR nucleotide sequences with IMGT/GENE-DB human TR gene sequences. Using the TCRdist pipeline, a later analysis assigned CDR3 sequences along with most-parsimonious VDJ recombination scenarios. In a later analysis, each TCR beta chain was defined by its CDR3 amino acid sequence together with its V-gene family, and reads without a unique V-gene family were excluded. As a way to deal with suspected cross-contamination and a sequencing artifact, a later analysis dropped 640 or so nucleotide sequences that were highly shared and had low generation probability. In a later analysis, a clonal expansion index was calculated for each public chain from normalized within-repertoire ranks of inferred template counts. In a later analysis, generation probabilities were computed using a VDJ recombination model fitted to out-of-frame rearrangements, and the results were checked against IGoR. In a later analysis, TCR-TCR, TCR-HLA and TCR-CMV co-occurrence was scored with hypergeometric tests, and a repertoire-size bias correction was applied to TCR pairs. A later analysis estimated false discovery rates by permuting HLA or CMV assignments 20 times. A later analysis grouped co-occurring TCRs with DBSCAN, adding TCRdist sequence similarity when clustering within HLA-allele-positive subsets. Repertoires with fewer than 30,000 or more than 120,000 public chains, plus five repertoires with anomalous nucleotide sharing, were excluded from co-occurrence clustering. TCRdb stores this immuneACCESS table with in-frame sequences only. Part of the clones is absent; in the studies checked, under half of the shortfall reflects unresolved V genes, and no reason is known for the rest. V and J calls and clone size are given by that table; D and trimming were obtained from the DNA. The sample table lists about 180,000 clones, around 77% of them with a count of one. About 1.9% of the sample is in the top ten clones.

The cohort comprised hundreds of healthy bone marrow donors. At the time of sampling, every cohort member was nominally healthy, though immune exposures that went unrecorded were likely present. The donor tested CMV seronegative, placing the donor among the 350 or so seronegative members of the cohort. Every donor gave a peripheral blood sample, and the peripheral blood mononuclear cells from that sample were used for TCR beta sequencing. The Qiagen DNeasy Blood Extraction Kit was used to extract genomic DNA from the blood cell samples. Sequencing input: PBMCs. Rearrangement joined TRBV19 to TRBJ1-6; no D gene can be assigned with confidence. This sequence originates from a woman in her 30s in good health and CMV-seronegative. The DNA sequence is TGTGCCAGTAGTATAAGCGCGCGGAGCTCCTATAATTCACCCCTCCACTTT. Its amino acids are CASSISARSSYNSPLHF.